The 4 T cell receptor beta chains in this list originate from one sample, sequenced in a study of early stage breast cancer tumors. Using immunoSEQ multiplex PCR, the repertoire was profiled, and TCRdb retains in-frame clones only, with some absent. The data contain 60,000 to 75,000 clones, 80% of them seen just once; the ten biggest clones take up about 4.8%. Input material: blood. Receptors originate from a person aged 35-50 years with breast cancer.

V gene TRBV5-4 combines with J gene TRBJ2-1, with D perhaps matching TRBD1 (5 bases). V was trimmed by 2 bases and J by 7 bases, leaving 16 bases between them. This CDR3 has 15 residues. Per the germline V gene, CDR1 is SGHNT and CDR2 is YYREEE (reference sequence). CDR3 in DNA: TGTGCCAGCAGCTTCACAGGCCAGCGCATGAATGAGCAGTTCTTC. Translation: CASSFTGQRMNEQFF. The variable domain in full, with the rest retrieved from reference TRBV5-4 and TRBJ2-1, is ETGVTQSPTHLIKTRGQQVTLRCSSQSGHNTVSWYQQALGQGPQFIFQYYREEENGRGNFPPRFSGLQFPNYSSELNVNALELDDSALYLCASSFTGQRMNEQFFGPGTRLTVL.

This clone appeared a single time. V and J are TRBV7-9 and TRBJ2-7, with 12 nucleotides matching TRBD2. This CDR3 contains 16 residues. The ends lost 5 bases at V and 3 bases at J; junction bases unmatched: 8. Germline V lookup: CDR1 SEHNR, CDR2 FQNEAQ (reference sequence). The CDR3 sequence is CASSPRLAGAVYEQYF. CDR3 sequence (DNA): TGTGCCAGCAGCCCAAGACTAGCGGGAGCCGTCTACGAGCAGTACTTC. Together with reference TRBV7-9 and TRBJ2-7, the CDR3 gives the full variable domain: DTGVSQNPRHKITKRGQNVTFRCDPISEHNRLYWYRQTLGQGPEFLTYFQNEAQLEKSRLLSDRFSAERPKGSFSTLEIQRTEQGDSAMYLCASSPRLAGAVYEQYFGPGTRLTVT.

The chain uses TRBV19 and TRBJ2-1, with a tentative D call TRBD1 (6 bases). The V end lost 3 bases, the J end lost 4 bases, and 16 bases lay between the germline ends. The CDR3 extends over 16 amino acids. From germline, CDR1 is LNHDA and CDR2 SQIVND (reference sequence). CDR3 nucleotides: TGTGCCAGTAGTATCGCCGGGACAAGTATATACAATGAGCAGTTCTTC. Its protein product is CASSIAGTSIYNEQFF.

The chain uses TRBV5-1 and TRBJ1-2; D is uncertain. Trimming took off 3 bases at V and 8 bases at J, with 8 bases between the two ends. CDR1 and CDR2 (germline): SGHRS, YFSETQ. The CDR3 is 11 residues long. The CDR3 region is CASSSGSGYTF. As DNA, the CDR3 is TGCGCCAGCAGCTCTGGGAGCGGCTACACCTTC.